The 27 T cell receptor beta chains presented below share a single source sample, sequenced in a study of T cells after posttransplantation cyclophosphamide. Cyclophosphamide on days +3 and +4 followed busulfan-fludarabine conditioning and a marrow graft. Sequencing was performed with immunoSEQ multiplex PCR; in TCRdb, only in-frame clones are kept and a portion is missing. Of a few thousand clones listed, approximately 89% are singletons. The material was PBMCs, obtained after allogeneic stem cell transplant with posttransplant cyclophosphamide. The receptors originated from a female patient aged 45-65 years who received an allogeneic stem cell transplant from an unrelated donor, was CMV-positive, and had acute and chronic GVHD. Some T cells may have come from the graft donor.

The chain is built from TRBV28 and TRBJ1-6; D perhaps matches TRBD1 (5 bases). Trimming pared 5 bases from V and 5 bases from J, leaving 13 bases between. The CDR3 length is 15 residues. Per germline, CDR1 MDHEN and CDR2 SYDVKM. The CDR3: CASSLGHLNNSPLHF. CDR3 nucleotides: TGTGCCAGCAGTCTCGGACACCTTAATAATTCACCCCTCCACTTT.

The V call is TRBV2, the J call TRBJ2-7, with 9 bases lining up with TRBD1. Trimming at V came to 7 bases and at J to 6 bases, leaving 1 base not matched to a gene. The CDR3 spans 11 residues. Germline V CDR1 and CDR2: SNHLY, FYNNEI. The chain's CDR3 is CASKQGAEQYF. The CDR3 nucleotides read TGTGCCAGCAAACAGGGGGCCGAGCAGTACTTC.

This clone appeared once. The chain uses TRBV20-1 and TRBJ1-2; D is unclear. Trimming left V 7 bases short and J 3 bases short, with 9 bases between. CDR1 and CDR2 from the germline V gene are DFQATT and SNEGSKA (reference sequence). The CDR3 extends over 11 amino acids. The chain's CDR3 is CSGHHDYGYTF. The CDR3 DNA is TGCAGTGGACACCATGACTATGGCTACACCTTC.

V usage is TRBV14 and J usage is TRBJ1-1, with TRBD1 as a possible D gene (6 bases). V gave up 4 bases and J gave up 1 base, with 10 bases separating them. CDR3 size: 14 residues. Germline V gene data show CDR1 as SGHDN and CDR2 as FVKESK. CDR3 bases: TGTGCCAGCAGCCCAGGGGCGAGGAACACTGAAGCTTTCTTT. This encodes CASSPGARNTEAFF.

The V and J genes are TRBV30 and TRBJ1-1; no clear D gene. Trimming took 5 bases from V and 4 from J, leaving 5 bases between them. The length of the CDR3 is 10 residues. Germline values: CDR1 GTSNPN, CDR2 SVGIG (reference sequence). The CDR3 here is CAWQRTEAFF. CDR3 nucleotides: TGTGCCTGGCAGCGCACTGAAGCTTTCTTT.

The count of this clone is one. The chain uses TRBV28 and TRBJ2-2; TRBD1 might be the D (6 bases). The CDR3 runs to 14 residues. Trimming left V 9 bases short and J 5 bases short, with 16 bases between. CDR1 and CDR2 from the germline V gene are MDHEN and SYDVKM. The CDR3 loop is CASLPGHLTGELFF. The CDR3 coding sequence is TGTGCCAGTTTACCGGGACATCTAACCGGGGAGCTGTTTTTT.

The rearrangement joins TRBV6-1 to TRBJ2-1; 10 bases fit TRBD2. This CDR3 spans 16 amino acids. Germline V CDR1 and CDR2: MNHNS, SASEGT. The junction had 9 bases not matched to a gene; V was cut back by 1 base and J by 9 bases. The CDR3 here is CASSEVWLAGAVEQFF. The CDR3 DNA sequence: TGTGCCAGCAGTGAAGTCTGGCTAGCGGGAGCAGTTGAGCAGTTCTTC.

J is TRBJ1-3 and V is TRBV10-3; D is perhaps TRBD1 (5 bases). Trimming pared 4 bases from V and 0 bases from J, leaving 16 bases between. Germline assignment: CDR1 ENHRY and CDR2 SYGVKD. CDR3 length: 17 amino acids. The CDR3 region has the DNA TGTGCCATCAGTGGGGGGGGGAAGGTCAACTCTGGAAACACCATATATTTT. This encodes CAISGGGKVNSGNTIYF.

This chain connects TRBV28 to TRBJ1-3, with 9 bases lining up with TRBD1. The V gene's germline CDR1 is MDHEN and CDR2 SYDVKM. The V and J ends lost 6 bases and 3 bases, in that order; junction bases with no gene match: 9. The CDR3 contains 16 residues. The CDR3 loop reads CASRQPGTGYGNTIYF. Written as DNA, the CDR3 is TGTGCCAGCAGACAACCCGGGACAGGGTATGGAAACACCATATATTTT. Drawing the rest from reference TRBV28 and TRBJ1-3, the complete variable domain is DVKVTQSSRYLVKRTGEKVFLECVQDMDHENMFWYRQDPGLGLRLIYFSYDVKMKEKGDIPEGYSVSREKKERFSLILESASTNQTSMYLCASRQPGTGYGNTIYFGEGSWLTVV.

The rearrangement links TRBV28 to TRBJ2-7, with TRBD2 identical over 10 bases. Germline lookup yields CDR1 MDHEN and CDR2 SYDVKM. The J segment lost 2 bases and the V segment lost 5 bases, leaving 18 bases of the junction unmatched. The CDR3 runs to 19 residues. The CDR3 DNA sequence: TGTGCCAGCAGTCGTTCCCCAGGAGCGGGAGGGCCTCTGCCCTACGAGCAGTACTTC. Encoded protein: CASSRSPGAGGPLPYEQYF.

The rearrangement joins TRBV7-9 to TRBJ2-7, with 7 bases fitting TRBD1. This CDR3 is built from 17 residues. V gave up 5 bases and J gave up 2 bases; unmatched junction bases: 15. Germline V gene data show CDR1 as SEHNR and CDR2 as FQNEAQ (reference sequence). CDR3 nucleotides: TGTGCCAGCAGCCCCGACGAGGGGGCCGGGCGCGCCTACGAGCAGTACTTC. It specifies CASSPDEGAGRAYEQYF.

This clone was counted once. V and J are TRBV28 and TRBJ2-3; TRBD2 might be the D (6 bases). The CDR3 has 14 residues. CDR1 is MDHEN and CDR2 is SYDVKM in the germline V gene. The germline V and J ends were trimmed by 7 bases and 5 bases, with 16 bases remaining between them. The CDR3 loop is CASNPALAVDTQYF. The CDR3 nucleotides are TGTGCCAGCAACCCGGCACTAGCTGTAGATACGCAGTATTTT.

The rearrangement uses TRBV27 and TRBJ2-1; D is perhaps TRBD1 (5 bases). Trimming pared 3 bases from V and 3 bases from J, leaving 6 bases between. The CDR3 length is 13 residues. Germline CDR1 MNHEY, CDR2 SMNVEV (reference sequence). CDR3 sequence: CASSFQGYNEQFF. Written as DNA, the CDR3 is TGTGCCAGCAGTTTTCAGGGCTACAATGAGCAGTTCTTC.

The chain has TRBV7-9 and TRBJ2-3; the D is unclear. CDR1 and CDR2 from the germline V gene are SEHNR and FQNEAQ (reference sequence). CDR3 length equals 14 residues. V was shortened by 5 bases and J by 0 bases, with 9 bases between the two germline ends. CDR3 in DNA: TGTGCCAGCAGCAAGTACGGGAGCACAGATACGCAGTATTTT. Protein product: CASSKYGSTDTQYF.

This chain joins TRBV4-2 and TRBJ1-5; 10 positions agree with TRBD1. CDR3 length: 16 amino acids. Germline-derived CDR1 and CDR2 are LGHNA and YNFKEQ. The trim removed 4 bases at V and 2 bases at J, leaving 5 bases unmatched. CDR3 in DNA: TGTGCCAGCAGCCTGACCGGGACAGGGGGCAATCAGCCCCAGCATTTT. This gives the protein CASSLTGTGGNQPQHF.

This clone is termed large (0.1 to 1%). The J gene is TRBJ1-1, the V gene TRBV2; D ambiguous. Germline-derived CDR1 and CDR2 are SNHLY and FYNNEI. V gave up 1 base and J gave up 2 bases, with 5 bases separating them. The CDR3 contains 13 residues. The DNA for the CDR3 is TGTGCCAGCAGTGAAGAGAGAAACACTGAAGCTTTCTTT. Its translation is CASSEERNTEAFF.

J is TRBJ2-3 and V is TRBV4-1, with D possibly being TRBD2 (6 bases). V lost 3 bases and J 5 bases, leaving 15 bases between the germline ends. The V gene's germline CDR1 is MGHRA and CDR2 YSYEKL. The CDR3 loop spans 15 amino acids. The CDR3 DNA is TGCGCCAGCAGCCACAGGGACTCCTCCAGAGATACGCAGTATTTT. This gives the protein CASSHRDSSRDTQYF.

The V and J genes are TRBV15 and TRBJ2-7, with 7 positions matching TRBD1. The CDR3 has 14 amino acids. V shed 3 bases and J 0 bases; nucleotides not matched to a gene: 2. Germline assignment: CDR1 LNHNV and CDR2 YYDKDF (reference sequence). This CDR3 is CATSSTGDSYEQYF. The CDR3 DNA is TGTGCCACCAGCAGTACAGGGGACTCCTACGAGCAGTACTTC.

In nucleotides, the CDR3 is TGTGCCAGCAGCACCGGAACTAGTGGGAGAGCCTCCTACAATGAGCAGTTCTTC. It codes for CASSTGTSGRASYNEQFF. The chain employs TRBV5-4 and TRBJ2-1; maybe TRBD2 (5 bases). The V gene's germline CDR1 is SGHNT and CDR2 YYREEE (reference sequence). Trimming shortened V by 4 bases and J by 0 bases, and 20 bases separated the two germline ends. The CDR3 has 18 residues.

By its share, this clone is large. This chain links TRBV19 with TRBJ2-1, with unresolved D. Germline assignment: CDR1 LNHDA and CDR2 SQIVND (reference sequence). The CDR3 loop spans 12 amino acids. Between the trimmed V and J ends, which lost 7 bases and 0 bases, there was a span of 4 bases. The CDR3 here is CASKSSYNEQFF. The CDR3 DNA follows: TGTGCCAGTAAGAGCTCCTACAATGAGCAGTTCTTC.

Concerning this clone itself: This same CDR3 is encoded by further DNA sequences in the sample. The chain joins TRBV5-1 to TRBJ1-3; 7 bases agree with TRBD1. Germline V lookup: CDR1 SGHRS, CDR2 YFSETQ. The CDR3 sequence is 15 residues long. V lost 0 bases, J lost 7 bases, and 7 bases stayed unmatched. The CDR3 DNA sequence: TGCGCCAGCAGCTTGGGACAGGGCAATTCGAACACCATATATTTT. Protein sequence: CASSLGQGNSNTIYF.

V usage is TRBV27 and J usage is TRBJ2-7, with D unresolved. Germline assignment: CDR1 MNHEY and CDR2 SMNVEV (reference sequence). This CDR3 contains 14 residues. The ends were cut back, 2 bases at V and 4 bases at J, with 12 bases in the middle. The CDR3 DNA reads TGTGCCAGCAGTTTAAGGTCAGGAAGGTACGAGCAGTACTTC. Protein product: CASSLRSGRYEQYF.

This clone occurred once. This rearrangement joins TRBV21-1 to TRBJ2-5; TRBD2, the D gene given by the table, was not confirmed from the DNA. TRBV21-1 is an annotated pseudogene. The CDR3 consists of 14 residues. As DNA, the CDR3 is TGTGCCAGCAGCAAAAGGGATCTCCCTCGGGAGCAGTACTTC. The encoded protein is CASSKRDLPREQYF.

The chain is built from TRBV28 and TRBJ2-1; 9 nucleotides match TRBD2. In germline, CDR1 is MDHEN, CDR2 SYDVKM. The CDR3 contains 14 residues. V dropped 7 bases and J dropped 6; count of bases not matched to a gene: 7. In DNA, the CDR3 is TGTGCCAGCAATCGGCTAGCGGGAAGCAATGAGCAGTTCTTC. Amino acids: CASNRLAGSNEQFF.

This clone was detected only once. V is TRBV6-6 and J is TRBJ1-2, with unresolved D. The CDR3 length is 11 residues. The V gene lost 8 bases and the J gene lost 1 base, with 5 bases spanning the gap. CDR1 and CDR2 (germline): MNHNY, SVGAGI (reference sequence). DNA for the CDR3: TGTGCCAGCCTCAGTAACTATGGCTACACCTTC. Amino acids: CASLSNYGYTF.

Judged by abundance, this clone is large. The chain employs TRBV28 and TRBJ2-3; D possibly corresponds to TRBD2 (5 bases). Germline loops: CDR1 MDHEN, CDR2 SYDVKM. The CDR3 covers 16 residues. With 6 bases removed from V and 3 bases from J, the gap between germline ends came to 19 bases. The CDR3 loop is CASSRLGRLSTDTQYF. The DNA of the CDR3 is TGTGCCAGCAGCCGCCTAGGGCGACTAAGTACAGATACGCAGTATTTT.

The CDR3 nucleotides are TGTGCCAGCTCACCGGGTGAGGGTCTGCACGAGCAGTACTTC. This codes for CASSPGEGLHEQYF. The rearrangement joins TRBV18 to TRBJ2-7; TRBD2 is a possible D gene (5 bases). This CDR3 region has 14 residues. The germline gives CDR1 KGHSH, CDR2 LQKENI. The V end was cut by 3 bases, the J end by 5 bases, with 14 bases between.